This TCR beta chain was identified in a study of blood T cell repertoires in COVID-19. The overall study: The United States, Italy and Spain supplied acute and convalescent COVID-19 samples.

This clone appeared a single time. TCRdb keeps only in-frame clones here, not all; method: immunoSEQ multiplex PCR. The table includes about 350,000 clones, around 87% detected once. Categorization into cohorts depended on clinical history that participants reported. Recovery among Cohort 3 donors was established by two negative PCRs, clearance, or symptom resolution. This TCR was recovered from a woman aged 25 to 45 who had recovered from COVID-19. The sequencing sample was made of PBMCs or T cells enriched from blood (not recorded which).

CDR3 DNA sequence: TGCAGCGTTGAATCCGGGTTCCGGCAAAGCACAGATACGCAGTATTTT. It codes for CSVESGFRQSTDTQYF. J is TRBJ2-3 and V is TRBV29-1, with no clear D. Germline V gene lookup returns CDR1 SQVTM and CDR2 ANQGSEA. CDR3 length equals 16 residues. With 2 bases removed from V and 0 bases from J, the gap between germline ends came to 15 bases.